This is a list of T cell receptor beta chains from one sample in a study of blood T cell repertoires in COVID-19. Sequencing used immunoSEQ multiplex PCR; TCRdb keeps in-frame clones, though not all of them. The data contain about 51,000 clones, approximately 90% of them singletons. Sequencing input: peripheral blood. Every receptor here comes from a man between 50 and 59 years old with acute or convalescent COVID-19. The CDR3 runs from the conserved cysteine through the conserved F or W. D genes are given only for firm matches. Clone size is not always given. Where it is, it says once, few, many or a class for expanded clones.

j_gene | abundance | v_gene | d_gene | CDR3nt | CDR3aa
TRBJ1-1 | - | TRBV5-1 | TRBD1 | TGCGCCAGCAGCTTGGCCCTAGGGGGCGCCCGAACTGAAGCTTTCTTT | CASSLALGGARTEAFF
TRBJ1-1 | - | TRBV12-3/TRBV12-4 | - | TGTGCCAGCAGTTTAATAGGTTTTGGGCCGGCTTTCTTT | CASSLIGFGPAFF
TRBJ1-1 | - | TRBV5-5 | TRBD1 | TGTGCCAGCAGCCCTCGACAGGGTGAAAGCACTGAAGCTTTCTTT | CASSPRQGESTEAFF
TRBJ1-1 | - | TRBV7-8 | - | TGTGCCAGCAGCTTATGGGGGCTGACTGAAGCTTTCTTT | CASSLWGLTEAFF
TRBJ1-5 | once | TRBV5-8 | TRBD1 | TGTGCCAGCAGCTACGGACAGGGCGCGGCTCAGCCCCAGCATTTT | CASSYGQGAAQPQHF
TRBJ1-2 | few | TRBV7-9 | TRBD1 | TGTGCCAGCAGATTCGGACAGGGAGGTGGCTACACCTTC | CASRFGQGGGYTF
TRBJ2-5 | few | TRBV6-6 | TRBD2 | TGTGCCAGCAGTCCCCGAGGACTAGCGGGGGACCAAGAGACCCAGTACTTC | CASSPRGLAGDQETQYF
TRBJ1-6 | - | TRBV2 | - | TGTGCCAGCAGTGAATACGAGAGGGTTACCCTCCACTTT | CASSEYERVTLHF
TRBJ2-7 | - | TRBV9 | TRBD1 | TGTGCCAGCAGCCGGGACAGGGGCCACGAGCAGTACTTC | CASSRDRGHEQYF
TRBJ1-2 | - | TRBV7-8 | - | TGTGCCAGCAGCGACCGGGACACGGGGTTTAGTCGCTACACCTTC | CASSDRDTGFSRYTF
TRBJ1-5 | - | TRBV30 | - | TGTGCCTGGAGGACAGGTAACAATCAGCCCCAGCATTTT | CAWRTGNNQPQHF
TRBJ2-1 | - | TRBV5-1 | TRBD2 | TGCGCCAGCAGCTTCGGGGGGTCGTCCTCCTACAATGAGCAGTTCTTC | CASSFGGSSSYNEQFF
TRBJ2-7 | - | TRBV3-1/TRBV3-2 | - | TGTGCCAGCAGCCAAGAGATCAGCTCCTACGAGCAGTACTTC | CASSQEISSYEQYF
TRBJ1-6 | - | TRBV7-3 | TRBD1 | TGTGCCAGCAGCTCTCAGGGGGCTCATTCACCCCTCCACTTT | CASSSQGAHSPLHF
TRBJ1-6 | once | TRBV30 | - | TGTGCCTGGAGGGCACAGGGCCGCAATTCACCCCTCCACTTT | CAWRAQGRNSPLHF
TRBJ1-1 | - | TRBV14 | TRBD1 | TGTGCCAGCAGCCATAAATTAGGACAGGGGGCGCGCACTGAAGCTTTCTTT | CASSHKLGQGARTEAFF
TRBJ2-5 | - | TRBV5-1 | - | TGCGCCAGCAGCCCCCGGGATCCGGGAGAGACCCAGTACTTC | CASSPRDPGETQYF
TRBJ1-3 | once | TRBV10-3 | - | TGTGCCATCAGTGAGGGTACAGGGAGCCTATATTTT | CAISEGTGSLYF
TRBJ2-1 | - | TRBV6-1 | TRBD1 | TGTGCCAGCAGTGACGACAGGGGGCCCTACAATGAGCAGTTCTTC | CASSDDRGPYNEQFF
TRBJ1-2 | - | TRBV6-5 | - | TGTGCCTCCCGAACAGGGTTTGTCTATGGCTACACCTTC | CASRTGFVYGYTF
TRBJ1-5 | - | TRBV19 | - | TGTGCCAGTACCAAGGGGGATAGCAATCAGCCCCAGCATTTT | CASTKGDSNQPQHF
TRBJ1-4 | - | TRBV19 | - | TGTGCCAGTAGTGTGGGGGGTCTATCAACTAATGAAAAACTGTTTTTT | CASSVGGLSTNEKLFF
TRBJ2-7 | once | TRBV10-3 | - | TGTGCCATTGGGAGTCCCGAGCAGTACTTC | CAIGSPEQYF
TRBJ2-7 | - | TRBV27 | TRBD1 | TGTGCCAGCAGATCCTCCTTCCCGGGACAGCTCTACGAGCAGTACTTC | CASRSSFPGQLYEQYF
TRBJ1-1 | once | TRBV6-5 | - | TGTGCCAGCAGCCTAAACAGGGCTAATGTAGGTGCTTTCTTT | CASSLNRANVGAFF
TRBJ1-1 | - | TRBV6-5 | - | TGTGCCAGCAACCAGGGAAGAGTGAACACTGAAGCTTTCTTT | CASNQGRVNTEAFF